The 26 T cell receptor gamma chains in this list originate from one sample, sequenced in a study of γδ T cells in repeated Plasmodium falciparum infection. TCRdb applied CATT to the multiplex PCR reads for clone calling. The sample shows around 5,000 gamma-chain clones, approximately 3.7% of them seen only once. Gammadelta T cells were flow-sorted from PBMC into Vgamma9/Vdelta2+ and Vdelta2-negative populations for bulk analysis. Material: gamma-delta T cells from blood. Every receptor here comes from a pool of human donors (malaria-infected and uninfected, not separated).

This clone has just a few counts. The protein TCRdb gives is from a much larger clone and does not agree with this DNA's translation at residue 12, likely a read error; the protein shown here comes from the DNA. This rearrangement joins TRGV4 to TRGJ1 or TRGJ2. CDR3 size: 15 residues. Germline V gene data show CDR1 as EGSTGY and CDR2 as YDSYTSSV. Trimming cost V 1 base and J 13 bases; bases outside gene matches: 19. The CDR3 region is CATWDGSLSYYTKLF. CDR3 DNA sequence: TGTGCCACCTGGGATGGAAGCTTAAGTTATTATACTAAACTCTTT.

This clone was seen only a few times. The protein in TCRdb stems from a much larger clone and differs at residue 6 from this DNA's translation, likely a read error; here the protein is translated from the DNA. This CDR3 is also generated by other DNA sequences in the sample. The chain has TRGV9 and TRGJP. No J gene was available from TCRdb, and it was assigned here by a germline match of the DNA. Trimming took 5 bases from V and 7 from J; bases not matched to a gene: 5. The CDR3 totals 15 residues. CDR1 and CDR2 from the germline V gene are GITISATS and ISYDGTV (reference sequence). The CDR3 loop is CALWGSELGKKIKVF. CDR3 bases: TGTGCCTTGTGGGGAAGCGAGTTGGGCAAAAAAATCAAGGTATTT.

With respect to this clone: A read error likely explains this, since a far larger clone differs by one base. At the DNA level, this CDR3 is encoded by other sequences in the same sample as well. The rearrangement uses TRGV9 and TRGJP. Assignment of the J gene here rests on matching the DNA to germline, because TCRdb gives none. CDR1 is GITISATS and CDR2 is ISYDGTV in the germline V gene (reference sequence). CDR3 length: 15 residues. The CDR3 bases are TGTGCCTTGTGGAAGCGTGAGTTGGGCAAGAAAATCAAGGTATTT. Translating it yields CALWKRELGKKIKVF.

Turning to this clone: This DNA's translation and the protein TCRdb lists, from a much larger clone, do not match at residue 7, likely due to a read error; the protein shown is translated from the DNA. The chain has TRGV9 and TRGJ1 or TRGJ2. In the absence of a J gene in TCRdb, the DNA was matched to germline to assign it here. Looked up from germline, CDR1 is GITISATS and CDR2 is ISYDGTV (reference sequence). The CDR3 has 14 amino acids. The J segment lost 0 bases and the V segment lost 3 bases, leaving 5 bases of the junction unmatched. The CDR3 sequence is CALWESGNYYKKLF. DNA of the CDR3: TGTGCCTTGTGGGAGTCAGGGAATTATTATAAGAAACTCTTT.

This clone has ten or more counts. Possible read error: a much larger clone is one base away. Other nucleotide sequences in the sample specify the same CDR3. This chain connects TRGV9 to TRGJP. The CDR3 consists of 15 residues. The germline V gene has CDR1 GITISATS and CDR2 ISYDGTV (reference sequence). With V trimmed by 0 bases and J by 9 bases, 2 bases remained unmatched. The CDR3 loop reads CALWEVRLGKKIKVF. In DNA form, the CDR3 reads TGTGCCTTGTGGGAGGTGCGGTTGGGCAAAAAAATCAAGGTATTT.

This clone showed up just a few times. The TCRdb record carries a much larger clone's protein, which differs from this DNA's translation at residue 13; a read error is the likely cause, and the protein listed here is the DNA translation. V gene assignment gives TRGV9, but the J gene was left uncalled. CDR3 length: 15 amino acids. CDR1 is GITISATS and CDR2 is ISYDGTV in the germline V gene (reference sequence). CDR3 DNA sequence: TGTGCCTTGTGGGGTCCGCCCCTCAATTATTATAAGAGACTCTTT. It is translated as CALWGPPLNYYKRLF.

Concerning this clone itself: The TCRdb protein comes from a much larger clone and disagrees with this DNA's translation at residue 17, likely due to a read error; the protein given here is derived from the DNA. No J gene was named, though the V gene is TRGV9. The CDR3 extends over 19 amino acids. Per the germline V gene, CDR1 is GITISATS and CDR2 is ISYDGTV (reference sequence). The CDR3 DNA reads as TGTGCCTTGTGGGAGGTGCACCCGACTCAAGAGTTGGGCAAAAAAATCGAGGTATTT. Its protein product is CALWEVHPTQELGKKIEVF.

There are a few counts of this clone. The protein recorded in TCRdb matches a much larger clone and deviates from this DNA's translation at residue 7, suggesting a read error; the protein here is obtained by translating the DNA. The gene calls are TRGV9 and TRGJP. TCRdb is silent on the J gene; assignment here came from matching the DNA to germline. The CDR3 totals 15 residues. V lost 5 bases and J lost 9; bases outside the gene matches: 7. Germline CDR1 reads GITISATS; CDR2 reads ISYDGTV (reference sequence). The DNA of the CDR3 is TGTGCCTTGTGGGGAAACGGGTTGGGCAAAAAAATCAAGGTATTT. Amino acid sequence: CALWGNGLGKKIKVF.

Turning to this clone: TCRdb's protein, taken from a much larger clone, differs from this DNA's translation at residue 10, likely owing to a read error; the protein displayed comes from the DNA. The V call is TRGV9, the J call TRGJ1 or TRGJ2. The J gene comes from matching the DNA to germline here; TCRdb lacks it. The CDR3 runs 14 residues. The germline gives CDR1 GITISATS, CDR2 ISYDGTV (reference sequence). CDR3 sequence (DNA): TGTGCCTTGTGGGAGCCGATGGGTTATTGTAAGAAACTCTTT. It is translated as CALWEPMGYCKKLF.

Turning to this clone: This DNA translates differently at residue 3 from the TCRdb protein, which is that of a much larger clone; a read error is likely, and the protein shown is the DNA's own translation. The chain links TRGV5 to TRGJ1 or TRGJ2. No J gene is reported in TCRdb; it was inferred here by comparing the DNA with germline. The CDR3 runs to 12 residues. In germline, CDR1 is VINAFY, CDR2 YDVSNSKD. CDR3 in amino acids: CAAWTGYYKKLF. The DNA for the CDR3 is TGTGCCGCCTGGACAGGTTATTATAAGAAACTCTTT.

V and J are TRGV9 and TRGJP. The J gene, missing from TCRdb, was assigned here through DNA to germline matching. Germline lookup yields CDR1 GITISATS and CDR2 ISYDGTV (reference sequence). Unmatched junction bases numbered 6, after V lost 4 bases and J lost 6 bases. This CDR3 is built from 16 residues. CDR3 loop: CALWDLLELGKKIKVF. In DNA form, the CDR3 reads TGTGCCTTGTGGGACCTGCTAGAGTTGGGCAAAAAAATCAAGGTATTT.

This clone was observed a few times. This likely stems from a read error, as it lies one base from a far larger clone. The sample has other DNA sequences that encode this CDR3 too. The chain couples TRGV9 to TRGJP. The J gene, absent from TCRdb, was called here by matching the DNA to germline. Germline loops: CDR1 GITISATS, CDR2 ISYDGTV (reference sequence). The CDR3 runs 17 residues. CDR3 nucleotide sequence: TGTGCTTTGTGGGAGCAAAGGCAAGAGTTGGGCAAAAAAATCAAGGTATTT. Protein sequence: CALWEQRQELGKKIKVF.

Comment on this clone: TCRdb's listed protein matches a much larger clone and diverges from this DNA's translation at residue 8, likely through a read error; the protein shown comes from the DNA. The chain recombines TRGV9 with TRGJP. The J gene comes from matching the DNA to germline here; TCRdb lacks it. CDR3 length: 15 amino acids. V shed 0 bases, J shed 12 bases, and the junction held 5 bases outside the gene matches. The germline V gene has CDR1 GITISATS and CDR2 ISYDGTV (reference sequence). In nucleotides, the CDR3 is TGTGCCTTGTGGGAGGTGGTGTCGGGCAAAAAAATCAAGGTATTT. It specifies CALWEVVSGKKIKVF.

This clone occurred a few times. A far larger clone is one base from this, pointing to a likely read error. No DNA is shown, since the ends of the CDR3 on it are uncertain; the CDR3 is the one TCRdb lists. Other DNA sequences from this sample encode an identical CDR3 as well. The CDR3 is CATWDGQAIRNSLAVEQHLLSQVSIGRIQHF. No J gene was assigned, while the V gene was called as TRGV4. Termini included, the CDR3 measures 31 amino acids. Germline values: CDR1 EGSTGY, CDR2 YDSYTSSV.

This clone was observed a handful of times. A read error likely explains this, since a far larger clone differs by one base. Other nucleotide sequences from this sample produce the same CDR3. The chain couples TRGV9 to TRGJ1 or TRGJ2. Here the J gene came from matching the DNA to germline, since TCRdb omits it. Unmatched junction bases numbered 6, after V lost 3 bases and J lost 4 bases. The V gene's germline CDR1 is GITISATS and CDR2 ISYDGTV (reference sequence). The CDR3 spans 13 residues. DNA for the CDR3: TGTGCCTTGTGGGAGACCCCCTATTATAAGAAACTCTTT. Its protein is CALWETPYYKKLF.

This clone was seen ten or more times. The CDR3: CATWDRQYYKKLF. The CDR3 nucleotides read TGTGCCACCTGGGACAGGCAATATTATAAGAAACTCTTT. V gene TRGV3 combines with J gene TRGJ1 or TRGJ2. Per the germline V gene, CDR1 is VTNTFY and CDR2 is YDVSTARD (reference sequence). This CDR3 comprises 13 residues. V lost 0 bases and J lost 4; bases outside the gene matches: 3.

This clone came up many times. A read error is the likely source, as a far larger clone sits one nucleotide away. The identical CDR3 is also encoded by other nucleotide sequences in the sample. The CDR3 reads CATWDRRLVRTPTISNYYKKLF. Written as DNA, the CDR3 is TGTGCTACCTGGGACAGGCGTTTAGTAAGGACGCCCACCATATCGAATTATTATAAGAAACTCTTT. The chain combines TRGV3 with TRGJ1 or TRGJ2. Germline CDR1 and CDR2: VTNTFY and YDVSTARD (reference sequence). The CDR3 length is 22 residues.

This clone was recorded a few times. TCRdb lists the protein of a much larger clone for this DNA, which differs at residue 8, so this is likely a read error; the protein given here is translated from the DNA itself. CDR3 loop: CALWEVHTKKLF. CDR3 nucleotides: TGTGCCTTGTGGGAGGTGCACACAAAGAAACTCTTT. V and J are TRGV9 and TRGJ1 or TRGJ2. The J segment lost 10 bases and the V segment lost 0 bases, leaving 6 bases of the junction unmatched. The germline V gene encodes CDR1 GITISATS and CDR2 ISYDGTV (reference sequence). This CDR3 spans 12 amino acids.

Judged by abundance, this clone is medium-sized. V usage is TRGV3 and J usage is TRGJP2. Trimming took 1 base from V and 6 from J; bases not matched to a gene: 5. Germline CDR1 VTNTFY, CDR2 YDVSTARD (reference sequence). This CDR3 has 14 residues. This CDR3 is CATWDSLGDWIKTF. The DNA for the CDR3 is TGTGCCACCTGGGACAGCCTTGGTGATTGGATCAAGACGTTT.

This clone has more than one count but fewer than ten. The mismatch at residue 11 between this DNA's translation and the TCRdb protein of a much larger clone likely reflects a read error; the protein shown is translated from the DNA. CDR3 DNA: TGTGCCTTGTGGAAGCGTGAGTTGGGCAAAAGAATCAAGGTATTT. As protein: CALWKRELGKRIKVF. The chain joins TRGV9 to TRGJP. The germline V gene has CDR1 GITISATS and CDR2 ISYDGTV (reference sequence). The CDR3 is made up of 15 amino acids.

The table lists this clone with many counts. The chain combines TRGV9 with TRGJP. The V segment lost 6 bases and the J segment 7 bases; nucleotides outside the gene matches: 12. Germline CDR1 and CDR2: GITISATS and ISYDGTV (reference sequence). The CDR3 covers 17 residues. The CDR3 loop is CALWKYRRELGKKIKVF. CDR3 DNA sequence: TGTGCCTTGTGGAAGTATCGGCGGGAGTTGGGCAAAAAAATCAAGGTATTT.

This clone was detected only a few times. TCRdb's entry gives the protein of a much larger clone, which mismatches this DNA's translation at residue 11, likely from a read error; the protein reported here is translated from the DNA. The chain is built from TRGV9 and TRGJP. TCRdb carries no J gene annotation; the J gene was assigned here by matching the DNA with germline. CDR1 and CDR2 from the germline V gene are GITISATS and ISYDGTV (reference sequence). This CDR3 comprises 17 residues. CDR3 amino acids: CALWEVRAELSKKIKVF. Written as DNA, the CDR3 is TGTGCCTTGTGGGAGGTGCGTGCAGAGTTGAGCAAAAAAATCAAGGTATTT.

In regard to this clone: This DNA's translation and the protein TCRdb lists, from a much larger clone, do not match at residue 11, likely due to a read error; the protein shown is translated from the DNA. This rearrangement joins TRGV9 to TRGJP. The CDR3 totals 17 residues. Germline V gives CDR1 GITISATS, CDR2 ISYDGTV (reference sequence). The CDR3: CALWDHLPQLDKKIKVF. CDR3 sequence (DNA): TGTGCCTTGTGGGACCACCTTCCCCAGTTGGACAAAAAAATCAAGGTATTT.

With regard to this clone: This is likely an artifact of a read error, given a far larger clone one base away. Within the sample, other DNA sequences also encode this same CDR3. V and J are TRGV9 and TRGJP. CDR1 and CDR2 (germline): GITISATS, ISYDGTV (reference sequence). This CDR3 spans 15 amino acids. As DNA, the CDR3 is TGTGCCTTGTGGGAGTTAGAGTTGGGCAAAAAAATCAAAGTATTT. Amino acids: CALWELELGKKIKVF.

In its sample, this clone is medium-sized (0.01 to 0.1%). One base separates it from a far larger clone, so it is likely a read error. Additional DNA sequences in this sample encode the identical CDR3. V usage is TRGV9 and J usage is TRGJ1 or TRGJ2. Germline CDR1 and CDR2: GITISATS and ISYDGTV (reference sequence). The CDR3 consists of 13 residues. CDR3 in DNA: TGTGCCTTGTGGGAGGTGTTTTACTATAAGAAGCTCTTT. Its protein is CALWEVFYYKKLF.

A few counts support this clone. A far bigger clonotype differs at one base, so this is likely a read error. The CDR3 DNA reads TGTGCCCTGTGGGAGGTGCGGGATTATTATAAGAAACTCTTT. This gives the protein CALWEVRDYYKKLF. The genes are TRGV9 and TRGJ1 or TRGJ2. TCRdb lists no J gene, so it was determined here by aligning the DNA to germline. The CDR3 loop spans 14 amino acids. CDR1 GITISATS and CDR2 ISYDGTV come from the germline V gene (reference sequence).